These 20 T cell receptor beta chains share one sample of origin, sequenced in a study of T cells in Graves' hyperthyroidism and ophthalmopathy. The TCR beta CDR3 regions underwent amplification using RNA transcripts as the source. Using the HTBI primer set, a first-round RT-PCR was run on the TCR CDR3. TCRdb independently ran MiXCR on the multiplex PCR reads; one entry per CDR3 protein. The sample consists of over 550,000 distinct CDR3 sequences, 16% of them appearing once. Input material: blood. The receptors were sampled from a woman under 30 with Graves' hyperthyroidism.

This clonotype showed up just a few times. V gene TRBV29-1 combines with J gene TRBJ1-1; D gene ambiguous. The CDR3 extends over 13 amino acids. The V gene lost 3 bases and the J gene lost 3 bases, with 11 bases spanning the gap. Germline V gives CDR1 SQVTM, CDR2 ANQGSEA. The CDR3 region has the DNA TGCAGCGTTGAGGGGAGGTACTACACTGAAGCTTTCTTT. Its translation is CSVEGRYYTEAFF.

This clonotype turned up a few times. The V and J genes are TRBV20-1 and TRBJ2-7, with TRBD1 matching 10 bases. V shed 5 bases, J shed 5 bases, and the junction held 3 bases outside the gene matches. Germline V CDR1 and CDR2: DFQATT, SNEGSKA (reference sequence). CDR3 length equals 12 residues. Here the CDR3 DNA reads TGCAGTGCTTCGGGGACAGGGGACGAGCAGTACTTC. Protein: CSASGTGDEQYF.

This clonotype was detected ten times or more. The rearrangement uses TRBV20-1 and TRBJ2-7; the D is unclear. V lost 6 bases, J lost 4 bases, and 10 bases lay in between. The CDR3 is made up of 11 amino acids. Germline V gene sequence: CDR1 DFQATT, CDR2 SNEGSKA (reference sequence). The CDR3 reads CSATPRYEQYF. CDR3 bases: TGCAGTGCCACCCCCCGTTACGAGCAGTACTTC.

Turning to this clonotype: Just one base apart from a much larger clone, this may be a read error. CDR3 loop: CSVPGLVGFGYEQYF. CDR3 nucleotide sequence: TGCAGTGTTCCGGGACTAGTGGGTTTCGGGTACGAGCAGTACTTC. This sequence joins TRBV20-1 and TRBJ2-7; 8 bases line up with TRBD2. Unmatched junction bases numbered 15, after V lost 7 bases and J lost 4 bases. There are 15 residues in the CDR3. Germline V gene sequence: CDR1 DFQATT, CDR2 SNEGSKA (reference sequence).

This chain joins TRBV4-1 and TRBJ1-1, with D possibly matching TRBD1 (5 bases). CDR1 and CDR2 (germline): MGHRA, YSYEKL. This CDR3 spans 15 amino acids. V lost 0 bases, J lost 4 bases, and 12 bases lay in between. This CDR3 is CASSQEGWGPTEAFF. For the CDR3, the DNA is TGCGCCAGCAGCCAAGAAGGTTGGGGCCCCACTGAAGCTTTCTTT.

This clonotype was counted many times. The chain couples TRBV5-1 to TRBJ2-7; D call uncertain. CDR3 length: 14 residues. The V gene lost 1 base and the J gene lost 3 bases, with 11 bases spanning the gap. From germline, CDR1 is SGHRS and CDR2 YFSETQ. CDR3 sequence: CASSLSDGLYEQYF. Written as DNA, the CDR3 is TGCGCCAGCAGCTTGTCGGACGGGCTCTACGAGCAGTACTTC.

This clonotype has more than one count but fewer than ten. This chain connects TRBV7-6 to TRBJ2-5; 12 bases match TRBD2. Trimming took 4 bases from V and 0 from J; bases not matched to a gene: 12. The CDR3 contains 19 residues. In germline, CDR1 is SGHVS, CDR2 FNYEAQ. The CDR3 loop is CASSYRLAGDAWDQETQYF. The CDR3 DNA reads TGTGCCAGCAGCTACCGACTAGCGGGGGACGCGTGGGACCAAGAGACCCAGTACTTC.

The table lists this clonotype with a few counts. This chain links TRBV29-1 with TRBJ2-2; 9 bases agree with TRBD2. Germline loops: CDR1 SQVTM, CDR2 ANQGSEA. There are 15 residues in the CDR3. Trimming at V came to 7 bases and at J to 4 bases, leaving 10 bases not matched to a gene. The CDR3: CSAEPLSGGTGELFF. The DNA for the CDR3 is TGCAGCGCCGAACCCCTTAGCGGGGGCACCGGGGAGCTGTTTTTT.

A few counts support this clonotype. The chain links TRBV19 to TRBJ2-7; 9 positions agree with TRBD1. This CDR3 is built from 13 residues. V gave up 5 bases and J gave up 7 bases; unmatched junction bases: 6. From germline, CDR1 is LNHDA and CDR2 SQIVND (reference sequence). Here the CDR3 DNA reads TGTGCCAGTAGTCAACAGGGGGCGGGAGAGCAGTACTTC. Its protein product is CASSQQGAGEQYF.

This clonotype was seen a few times. Mismatch with germline at one junction end may stem from a read error. The chain combines TRBV11-2 with TRBJ2-5; D could derive from TRBD1 or TRBD2 (5 bases each). The CDR3 is made up of 12 amino acids. Germline assignment: CDR1 SGHAT and CDR2 FQNNGV. This CDR3 reads CASSLGDESQYF. The DNA of the CDR3 is TGTGCCAGCAGCTTAGGGGACGAGAGCCAGTACTTC.

This clonotype was seen repeatedly, ten times or more. CDR3 in DNA: TGTGCCAGCAGTTTATATCGTACGGGCAGCCCCTCACCCCTCCACTTT. Its protein is CASSLYRTGSPSPLHF. The V and J genes are TRBV12-3 or TRBV12-4 and TRBJ1-6; D ambiguous. The CDR3 sequence is 16 residues long. V was shortened by 2 bases and J by 10 bases, with 18 bases between the two germline ends.

This clonotype was counted many times. CDR3 nucleotides: TGCAGTGCTAGACCGGACAGGGAAACACCCCTCCACTTT. This codes for CSARPDRETPLHF. V and J are TRBV20-1 and TRBJ1-6, with TRBD1 matching 8 bases. V gave up 2 bases and J gave up 11 bases; unmatched junction bases: 5. The germline gives CDR1 DFQATT, CDR2 SNEGSKA (reference sequence). This CDR3 is built from 13 residues.

Written as DNA, the CDR3 is TGTGCCAGCAGCTTGGTGGGGAGGGCCCGCTACGAGCAGTACTTC. Its protein is CASSLVGRARYEQYF. This chain uses TRBV5-5 with TRBJ2-7, with 7 positions matching TRBD2. Germline values: CDR1 SGHKS, CDR2 YYEKEE (reference sequence). This CDR3 comprises 15 residues. J lost 3 bases, V lost 0 bases, and 6 bases had no gene match.

This clonotype was detected many times. This rearrangement joins TRBV20-1 to TRBJ2-5; 8 bases line up with TRBD1. The germline CDR1 and CDR2 sequences are DFQATT and SNEGSKA (reference sequence). The junction had 10 bases not matched to a gene; V was cut back by 5 bases and J by 5 bases. There are 14 residues in the CDR3. The CDR3 sequence is CSAPAGQVVETQYF. For the CDR3, the DNA is TGCAGTGCTCCCGCGGGACAGGTCGTCGAGACCCAGTACTTC.

This clonotype was picked up one time. This rearrangement joins TRBV4-2 to TRBJ2-1, with TRBD2 identical over 7 bases. The germline gives CDR1 LGHNA, CDR2 YNFKEQ. CDR3 size: 15 residues. V was clipped by 2 bases and J by 7 bases; unmatched bases: 8. CDR3 region: CASSQSGRKGNEQFF. The CDR3 DNA sequence: TGTGCCAGCAGCCAATCCGGGAGGAAGGGTAATGAGCAGTTCTTC.

Of note for this clonotype: A much larger clone lies a single base off, so this may be a read error. V and J are TRBV27 and TRBJ1-1; D ambiguous. Deletions cut 1 base from V and 3 bases from J, with 6 bases between. Germline lookup yields CDR1 MNHEY and CDR2 SMNVEV (reference sequence). This CDR3 is 13 amino acids long. CDR3 nucleotides: TGTGCCAGCAGTTTATTAGTGTACACTGAAGCTTTCTTT. Translation gives CASSLLVYTEAFF.

This clonotype was recorded a few times. The chain recombines TRBV10-1 with TRBJ2-7; D is possibly TRBD2 (7 bases). V lost 4 bases and J 1 base, leaving 11 bases between the germline ends. The CDR3 sequence is 14 residues long. Germline V gene lookup returns CDR1 WNHNN and CDR2 SYGVQD (reference sequence). The CDR3 loop reads CASSVRGRSYEQYF. The CDR3 DNA is TGCGCCAGCAGTGTGCGGGGGCGATCCTACGAGCAGTACTTC.

This clonotype was observed many times. The J gene is TRBJ2-3, the V gene TRBV11-3; 8 bases match TRBD2. The CDR3 contains 15 residues. Germline V lookup: CDR1 SGHNT, CDR2 YENEEA. V trimming: 6 bases; J trimming: 3 bases; junction bases outside the gene matches: 8. In nucleotides, the CDR3 is TGTGCCAGCAGGGGGGGCGGGGGGTCGACAGATACGCAGTATTTT. Its protein is CASRGGGGSTDTQYF.

This clonotype was seen only once. The rearrangement uses TRBV9 and TRBJ1-2, with no clear D. V gave up 0 bases and J gave up 5 bases, with 11 bases separating them. The CDR3 runs to 14 residues. In germline, CDR1 is SGDLS, CDR2 YYNGEE. CDR3 loop: CASSVGVGQYGYTF. The DNA for the CDR3 is TGTGCCAGCAGCGTAGGGGTTGGGCAGTATGGCTACACCTTC.

This clonotype showed up many times. The chain joins TRBV6-1 to TRBJ2-3; 7 bases fit TRBD1. The germline gives CDR1 MNHNS, CDR2 SASEGT. Trimming took 5 bases from V and 3 from J; bases not matched to a gene: 14. There are 17 residues in the CDR3. CDR3 coding DNA: TGTGCCAGCAGTTCCCGCAAGACAGGGTTTGGGACAGATACGCAGTATTTT. Amino acid sequence: CASSSRKTGFGTDTQYF.